One and the same sample provided the 15 T cell receptor beta chains below, sequenced in a study of T cells in Graves' hyperthyroidism and ophthalmopathy. Amplified TCR beta CDR3 regions came from RNA transcripts. Primed by the HTBI set, a first-round RT-PCR was run on the TCR CDR3. Via MiXCR, TCRdb re-called the multiplex PCR reads, giving one row per CDR3 protein. The table has approximately 620,000 distinct CDR3 sequences, approximately 15% seen once; the top ten hold more than 5%. Sample: blood. The source is a woman in her twenties or thirties with Graves' hyperthyroidism that later progressed to Graves' ophthalmopathy.

This clonotype was seen at least ten times. The chain links TRBV18 to TRBJ2-3; weak D call: TRBD2 (5 bases). V lost 3 bases and J 6 bases, leaving 7 bases between the germline ends. Germline lookup yields CDR1 KGHSH and CDR2 LQKENI. The CDR3 covers 12 residues. The CDR3 bases are TGTGCCAGCTCACCGACTACCGATACGCAGTATTTT. Its translation is CASSPTTDTQYF.

This clonotype was seen repeatedly, ten times or more. V is TRBV5-1 and J is TRBJ1-1, with no clear D. Trimming shortened V by 4 bases and J by 4 bases, and 11 bases separated the two germline ends. Germline assignment: CDR1 SGHRS and CDR2 YFSETQ. The CDR3 contains 13 residues. As DNA, the CDR3 is TGCGCCAGCAGCCCCGCCGGCACCACTGAAGCTTTCTTT. As protein: CASSPAGTTEAFF.

As for this clonotype: This may come from a read error, since a much larger clone is one base off. The chain combines TRBV4-2 with TRBJ2-7; D unclear. V was cut by 7 bases and J by 4 bases, with 17 bases left in between. The germline V gene encodes CDR1 LGHNA and CDR2 YNFKEQ. The CDR3 covers 14 residues. The CDR3 here is CASTPAGSSYEQYF. The CDR3 region has the DNA TGTGCCAGCACCCCAGCCGGGTCCTCGTACGAGCAGTACTTC.

The table lists this clonotype with a few counts. V and J are TRBV10-2 and TRBJ1-6; D unclear. Germline CDR1 WSHSY, CDR2 SAAADI. The CDR3 consists of 15 residues. V lost 3 bases, J lost 7 bases, and 13 bases lay in between. CDR3 protein: CASSEFFVGNSPLHF. In nucleotides, the CDR3 is TGCGCCAGCAGTGAATTCTTCGTTGGGAATTCACCCCTCCACTTT.

This clonotype occurred many times. The V and J genes are TRBV24-1 and TRBJ2-3, with D uncertain. The CDR3 length is 14 residues. V lost 5 bases, J lost 2 bases, and 10 bases lay in between. CDR1 is KGHDR, CDR2 SFDVKD, per germline. This CDR3 is CATSGEVVTDTQYF. CDR3 DNA: TGTGCCACCAGTGGAGAGGTAGTCACAGATACGCAGTATTTT.

The table lists this clonotype with many counts. This chain connects TRBV12-3 or TRBV12-4 to TRBJ1-6; 12 bases align to TRBD1. CDR3 length equals 16 residues. Losses at the gene ends were 5 bases for V and 10 bases for J; bases not matched to a gene: 9. Here the CDR3 reads CASSGTGGYGGSPLHF. Here the CDR3 DNA reads TGTGCCAGCAGTGGGACAGGGGGCTACGGAGGGTCACCCCTCCACTTT.

This clonotype turned up a few times. The chain combines TRBV19 with TRBJ2-7, with 9 bases that match TRBD2. The V and J ends lost 6 bases and 0 bases, in that order; junction bases with no gene match: 3. Germline V gene lookup returns CDR1 LNHDA and CDR2 SQIVND (reference sequence). The CDR3 has 14 amino acids. This chain's CDR3 is CASSASGTSYEQYF. The CDR3 DNA is TGTGCCAGTAGCGCTAGCGGGACCTCCTACGAGCAGTACTTC.

A remark on this clonotype: Possible read error: a much larger clone is one base away. The V call is TRBV5-1, the J call TRBJ2-5, with D possibly called TRBD1 or TRBD2 (5 bases each). This CDR3 has 14 amino acids. Germline V gene data show CDR1 as SGHRS and CDR2 as YFSETQ. The ends were cut back, 0 bases at V and 4 bases at J, with 10 bases in the middle. The CDR3 DNA is TGCGCCAGCAGCTTGGAGCTGAGGGGAGAGACCCAGTACTTC. Translating it yields CASSLELRGETQYF.

The chain links TRBV9 to TRBJ2-1; D may be TRBD1 or TRBD2 (6 bases each). Germline CDR1 and CDR2: SGDLS and YYNGEE. The CDR3 loop spans 14 amino acids. V was cut by 10 bases and J by 9 bases, with 23 bases left in between. The CDR3 region is CALGGRLVETEQFF. The CDR3 region has the DNA TGTGCCCTTGGGGGGCGCCTGGTAGAAACTGAGCAGTTCTTC.

This chain uses TRBV20-1 with TRBJ1-1; no clear D gene. V was shortened by 6 bases and J by 0 bases, with 8 bases between the two germline ends. This CDR3 contains 12 residues. Germline-derived CDR1 and CDR2 are DFQATT and SNEGSKA (reference sequence). The CDR3 is CSALTVNTEAFF. In DNA, the CDR3 is TGCAGTGCGCTGACGGTGAACACTGAAGCTTTCTTT.

This clonotype was recorded many times. The chain recombines TRBV12-3 or TRBV12-4 with TRBJ2-3, with 8 bases fitting TRBD1. The J segment lost 2 bases and the V segment lost 5 bases, leaving 6 bases of the junction unmatched. The CDR3 spans 15 residues. CDR3 sequence (DNA): TGTGCCAGCAGTATCTCGACAGGGGTCACAGATACGCAGTATTTT. It encodes CASSISTGVTDTQYF.

This clonotype has ten or more counts. The chain is built from TRBV12-3 or TRBV12-4 and TRBJ2-5; D unclear. The CDR3 contains 14 residues. V lost 3 bases and J 5 bases, leaving 13 bases between the germline ends. The CDR3 bases are TGTGCCAGCAGTTTTAGAGTAGCAAAGGAGACCCAGTACTTC. This gives the protein CASSFRVAKETQYF.

This clonotype was found many times. This rearrangement joins TRBV6-1 to TRBJ2-3; D perhaps matches TRBD2 (5 bases). The CDR3 runs 14 residues. Germline CDR1 and CDR2: MNHNS and SASEGT. With 7 bases removed from V and 7 bases from J, the gap between germline ends came to 18 bases. As DNA, the CDR3 is TGTGCCAGCACCCAAAACCCCCCCGGGAATACGCAGTATTTT. This encodes CASTQNPPGNTQYF.

The table lists this clonotype with a few counts. The chain's CDR3 is CSVKDRGYGYTF. The CDR3 coding sequence is TGCAGCGTTAAGGACAGGGGCTATGGCTACACCTTC. The chain carries TRBV29-1 and TRBJ1-2; TRBD1 aligns across 9 bases. CDR3 length: 12 amino acids. J lost 4 bases, V lost 5 bases, and 2 bases had no gene match. CDR1 is SQVTM and CDR2 is ANQGSEA in the germline V gene. Filled out from reference TRBV29-1 and TRBJ1-2, the complete variable domain reads SAVISQKPSRDICQRGTSLTIQCQVDSQVTMMFWYRQQPGQSLTLIATANQGSEATYESGFVIDKFPISRPNLTFSTLTVSNMSPEDSSIYLCSVKDRGYGYTFGSGTRLTVV.

The chain joins TRBV20-1 to TRBJ2-7; no reliable D call. This CDR3 region has 12 residues. The germline gives CDR1 DFQATT, CDR2 SNEGSKA (reference sequence). Trimming left V 2 bases short and J 1 base short, with 6 bases between. The CDR3 loop is CSARRPSYEQYF. The DNA for the CDR3 is TGCAGTGCTAGACGGCCATCCTACGAGCAGTACTTC.